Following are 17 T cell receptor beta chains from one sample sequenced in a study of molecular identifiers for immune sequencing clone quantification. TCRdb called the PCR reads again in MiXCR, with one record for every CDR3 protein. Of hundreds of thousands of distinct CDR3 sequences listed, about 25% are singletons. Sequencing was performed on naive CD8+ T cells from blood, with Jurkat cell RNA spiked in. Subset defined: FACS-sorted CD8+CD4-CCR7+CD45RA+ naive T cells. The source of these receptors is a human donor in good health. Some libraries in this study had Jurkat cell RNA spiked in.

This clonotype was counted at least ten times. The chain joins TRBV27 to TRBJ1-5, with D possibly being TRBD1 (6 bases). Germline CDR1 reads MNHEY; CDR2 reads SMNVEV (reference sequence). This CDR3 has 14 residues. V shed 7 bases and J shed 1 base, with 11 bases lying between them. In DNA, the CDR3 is TGTGCCAGCAAGCTAACAGGGAGCAATCAGCCCCAGCATTTT. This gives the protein CASKLTGSNQPQHF.

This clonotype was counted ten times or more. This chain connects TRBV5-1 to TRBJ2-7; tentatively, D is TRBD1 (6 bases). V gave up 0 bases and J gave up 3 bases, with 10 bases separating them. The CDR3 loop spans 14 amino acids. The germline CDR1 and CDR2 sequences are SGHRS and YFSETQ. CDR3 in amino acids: CASSLATGSYEQYF. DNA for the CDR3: TGCGCCAGCAGCTTGGCAACAGGGAGCTACGAGCAGTACTTC.

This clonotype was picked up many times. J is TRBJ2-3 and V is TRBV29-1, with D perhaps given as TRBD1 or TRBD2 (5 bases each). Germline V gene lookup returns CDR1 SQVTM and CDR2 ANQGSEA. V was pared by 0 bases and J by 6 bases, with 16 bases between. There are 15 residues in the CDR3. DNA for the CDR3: TGCAGCGTTGAAGACGCCTTAGGGACGCGGGATACGCAGTATTTT. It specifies CSVEDALGTRDTQYF.

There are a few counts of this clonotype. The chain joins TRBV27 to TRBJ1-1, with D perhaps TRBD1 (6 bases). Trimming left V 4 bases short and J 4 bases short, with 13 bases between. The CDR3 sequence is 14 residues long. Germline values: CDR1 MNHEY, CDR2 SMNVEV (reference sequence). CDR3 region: CASSSQTGSTEAFF. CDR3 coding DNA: TGTGCCAGCAGTTCTCAAACAGGGTCCACTGAAGCTTTCTTT.

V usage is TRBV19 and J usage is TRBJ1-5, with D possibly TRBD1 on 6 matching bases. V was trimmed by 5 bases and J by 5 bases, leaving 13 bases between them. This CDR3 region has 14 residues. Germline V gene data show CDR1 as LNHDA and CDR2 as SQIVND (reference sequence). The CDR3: CASSGGGAYQPQHF. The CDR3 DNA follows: TGTGCCAGTAGTGGGGGGGGCGCATATCAGCCCCAGCATTTT.

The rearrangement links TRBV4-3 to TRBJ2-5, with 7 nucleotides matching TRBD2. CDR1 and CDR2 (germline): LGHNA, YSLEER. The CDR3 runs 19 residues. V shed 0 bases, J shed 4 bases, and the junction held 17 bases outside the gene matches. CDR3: CASSQDLAFTGIAGETQYF. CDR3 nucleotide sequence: TGCGCCAGCAGCCAAGATCTGGCATTTACAGGAATAGCGGGAGAGACCCAGTACTTC.

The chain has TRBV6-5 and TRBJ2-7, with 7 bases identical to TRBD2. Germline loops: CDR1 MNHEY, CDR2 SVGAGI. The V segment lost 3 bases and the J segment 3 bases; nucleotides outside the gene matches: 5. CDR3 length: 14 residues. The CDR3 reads CASSYVREGYEQYF. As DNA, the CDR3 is TGTGCCAGCAGTTATGTCAGGGAGGGCTACGAGCAGTACTTC.

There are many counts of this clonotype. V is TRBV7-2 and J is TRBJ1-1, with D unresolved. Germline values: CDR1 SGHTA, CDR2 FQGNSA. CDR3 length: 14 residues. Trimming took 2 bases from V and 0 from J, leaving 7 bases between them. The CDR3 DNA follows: TGTGCCAGCAGCTTAATGACATTGAACACTGAAGCTTTCTTT. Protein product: CASSLMTLNTEAFF.

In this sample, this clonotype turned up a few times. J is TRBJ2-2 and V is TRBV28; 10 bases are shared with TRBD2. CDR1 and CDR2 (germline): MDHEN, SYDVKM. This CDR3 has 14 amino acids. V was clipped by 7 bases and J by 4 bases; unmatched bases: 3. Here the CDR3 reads CASMSGRATGELFF. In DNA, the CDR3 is TGTGCCAGCATGAGCGGGAGGGCCACCGGGGAGCTGTTTTTT.

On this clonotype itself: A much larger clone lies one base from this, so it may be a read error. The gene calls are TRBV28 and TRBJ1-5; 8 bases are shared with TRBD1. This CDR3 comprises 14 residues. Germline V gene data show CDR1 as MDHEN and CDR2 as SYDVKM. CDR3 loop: CASNYRGSNQLQHF. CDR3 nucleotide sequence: TGTGCCAGCAACTACAGGGGGTCCAATCAGCTCCAGCATTTT.

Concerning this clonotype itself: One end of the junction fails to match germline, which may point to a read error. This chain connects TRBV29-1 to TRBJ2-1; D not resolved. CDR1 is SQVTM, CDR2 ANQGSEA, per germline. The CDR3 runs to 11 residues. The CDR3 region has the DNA TGCAGCGCAAAGTGGTACAATGAGCAATTCTTC. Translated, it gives CSAKWYNEQFF.

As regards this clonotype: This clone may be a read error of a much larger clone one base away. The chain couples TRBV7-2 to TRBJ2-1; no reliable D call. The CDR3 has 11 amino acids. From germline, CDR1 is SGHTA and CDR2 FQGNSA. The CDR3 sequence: CASSRLNEQCF. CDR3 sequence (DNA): TGTGCCAGCAGCCGCCTCAATGAGCAGTGCTTC.

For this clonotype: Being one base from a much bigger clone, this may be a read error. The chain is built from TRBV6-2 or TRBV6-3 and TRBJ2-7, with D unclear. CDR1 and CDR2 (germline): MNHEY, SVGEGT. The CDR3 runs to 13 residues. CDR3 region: CACSPFKSYEQYF. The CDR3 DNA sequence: TGTGCCTGCAGCCCGTTCAAGTCCTACGAGCAGTACTTC.

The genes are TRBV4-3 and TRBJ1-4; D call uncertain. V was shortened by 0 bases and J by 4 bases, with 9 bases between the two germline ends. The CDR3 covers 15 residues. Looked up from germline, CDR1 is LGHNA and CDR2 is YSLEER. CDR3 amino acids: CASSQDGYYNEKLFF. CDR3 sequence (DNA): TGCGCCAGCAGCCAAGATGGGTATTATAATGAAAAACTGTTTTTT.

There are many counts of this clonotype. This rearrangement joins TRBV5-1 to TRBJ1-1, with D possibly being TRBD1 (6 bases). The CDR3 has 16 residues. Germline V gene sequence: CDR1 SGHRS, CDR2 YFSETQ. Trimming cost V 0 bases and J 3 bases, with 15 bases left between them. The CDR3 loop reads CASSLAGGAYYTEAFF. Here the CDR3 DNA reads TGCGCCAGCAGCTTGGCCGGGGGGGCATATTACACTGAAGCTTTCTTT.

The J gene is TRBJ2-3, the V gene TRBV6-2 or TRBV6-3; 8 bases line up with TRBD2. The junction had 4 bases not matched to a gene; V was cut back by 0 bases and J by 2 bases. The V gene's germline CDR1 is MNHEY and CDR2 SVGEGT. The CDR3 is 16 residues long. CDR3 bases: TGTGCCAGCAGTTACTCGGCGGGGGGATACACAGATACGCAGTATTTT. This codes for CASSYSAGGYTDTQYF.

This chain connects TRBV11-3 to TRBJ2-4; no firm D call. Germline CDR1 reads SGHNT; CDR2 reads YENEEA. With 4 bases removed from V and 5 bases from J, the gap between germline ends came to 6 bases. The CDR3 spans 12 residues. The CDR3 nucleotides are TGTGCCAGCAGCTCGAGTGAAAACATTCAGTACTTC. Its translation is CASSSSENIQYF.